The present TCR beta chain was sequenced within a study of blood T cell repertoires in COVID-19 (dated by TCRdb to between 2020 and 2021). The study in broad terms: Samples covering the acute and convalescent phases of COVID-19 were provided by collaborators in the United States, Italy and Spain. The samples were drawn from the first 160 participants of the ongoing ImmuneRACE study and from some 1,300 subjects provided by 6 global collaborators. The sample metadata nearly always contained a de-identified subject ID, COVID-19 status, age in years and sex. The prospective study material was composed of cDNA or gDNA derived from T cells, B-cell-depleted T cells, or PBMCs. The dataset comprised deeply sampled blood TCRbeta repertoires from subjects exposed to, actively infected with, or recovered from COVID-19. A freely available public database, intended as a resource for researchers studying the immune response to SARS-CoV-2, is where the repertoires were released. Where available, HLA class I and class II types were obtained from metadata supplied by the sample provider rather than from assay-based typing. Overall results and qualifications from the work: The amount of clinical and demographic metadata varied by source and participant and was provided uncurated.

Collaborating institutions collected whole blood in K2EDTA tubes following their own protocols. Collaborator samples were shipped for TCRbeta analysis as frozen whole blood, isolated PBMCs, or DNA extracted from either sample type. The CDR3 goes from the cysteine to the phenylalanine over 16 residues. The sequence is cut down to CDR3 DNA, 48 bases in frame from base 1. Per the germline V gene (reference sequence), LGHDT is the CDR1 and YNNKEL is the CDR2. Compared with germline, V lacks 4 bases and J lacks 9 bases; bases without a gene match: 10. On this clone: The antigen it binds to is not known. No clone much larger than this one lies a single base away; base qualities are absent.

The immunoSEQ Assay, a bias-controlled multiplex PCR, was used to amplify TCRbeta CDR3 regions from genomic DNA. On the study's bioinformatics: Nucleated cell counts per sample were estimated from amplification of reference gene primers within the assay. To quantify the absolute abundance of each unique TCRbeta CDR3 rearrangement, sequence reads were collapsed and filtered. For each sample, productive Simpson clonality was calculated as the square root of Simpson's diversity index across productive rearrangements. TCRdb carries this immuneACCESS record with in-frame sequences only. Its versions omit some clonotypes, under half of them owing to an unresolved V gene in the studies checked, with the rest unexplained. V and J calls and clone size are those listed in that table; D and trimming were worked out from the DNA. A total of some 100,000 clones appear in this sample, 70% to 90% of them only once. The top ten constitute approximately 18% of the sample.

The receptor chain draws on TRBV3-1 (or the pseudogene TRBV3-2) and TRBJ1-6; 9 bases in the middle match TRBD1. This clonotype was obtained from a human donor in a cohort sampled during active COVID-19. Sequenced input: peripheral blood. CDR3 loop: CASSRRDRDGGSPLHF. The DNA sequence is TGTGCCAGCAGCCGACGGGACAGGGATGGCGGTTCACCCCTCCACTTT.